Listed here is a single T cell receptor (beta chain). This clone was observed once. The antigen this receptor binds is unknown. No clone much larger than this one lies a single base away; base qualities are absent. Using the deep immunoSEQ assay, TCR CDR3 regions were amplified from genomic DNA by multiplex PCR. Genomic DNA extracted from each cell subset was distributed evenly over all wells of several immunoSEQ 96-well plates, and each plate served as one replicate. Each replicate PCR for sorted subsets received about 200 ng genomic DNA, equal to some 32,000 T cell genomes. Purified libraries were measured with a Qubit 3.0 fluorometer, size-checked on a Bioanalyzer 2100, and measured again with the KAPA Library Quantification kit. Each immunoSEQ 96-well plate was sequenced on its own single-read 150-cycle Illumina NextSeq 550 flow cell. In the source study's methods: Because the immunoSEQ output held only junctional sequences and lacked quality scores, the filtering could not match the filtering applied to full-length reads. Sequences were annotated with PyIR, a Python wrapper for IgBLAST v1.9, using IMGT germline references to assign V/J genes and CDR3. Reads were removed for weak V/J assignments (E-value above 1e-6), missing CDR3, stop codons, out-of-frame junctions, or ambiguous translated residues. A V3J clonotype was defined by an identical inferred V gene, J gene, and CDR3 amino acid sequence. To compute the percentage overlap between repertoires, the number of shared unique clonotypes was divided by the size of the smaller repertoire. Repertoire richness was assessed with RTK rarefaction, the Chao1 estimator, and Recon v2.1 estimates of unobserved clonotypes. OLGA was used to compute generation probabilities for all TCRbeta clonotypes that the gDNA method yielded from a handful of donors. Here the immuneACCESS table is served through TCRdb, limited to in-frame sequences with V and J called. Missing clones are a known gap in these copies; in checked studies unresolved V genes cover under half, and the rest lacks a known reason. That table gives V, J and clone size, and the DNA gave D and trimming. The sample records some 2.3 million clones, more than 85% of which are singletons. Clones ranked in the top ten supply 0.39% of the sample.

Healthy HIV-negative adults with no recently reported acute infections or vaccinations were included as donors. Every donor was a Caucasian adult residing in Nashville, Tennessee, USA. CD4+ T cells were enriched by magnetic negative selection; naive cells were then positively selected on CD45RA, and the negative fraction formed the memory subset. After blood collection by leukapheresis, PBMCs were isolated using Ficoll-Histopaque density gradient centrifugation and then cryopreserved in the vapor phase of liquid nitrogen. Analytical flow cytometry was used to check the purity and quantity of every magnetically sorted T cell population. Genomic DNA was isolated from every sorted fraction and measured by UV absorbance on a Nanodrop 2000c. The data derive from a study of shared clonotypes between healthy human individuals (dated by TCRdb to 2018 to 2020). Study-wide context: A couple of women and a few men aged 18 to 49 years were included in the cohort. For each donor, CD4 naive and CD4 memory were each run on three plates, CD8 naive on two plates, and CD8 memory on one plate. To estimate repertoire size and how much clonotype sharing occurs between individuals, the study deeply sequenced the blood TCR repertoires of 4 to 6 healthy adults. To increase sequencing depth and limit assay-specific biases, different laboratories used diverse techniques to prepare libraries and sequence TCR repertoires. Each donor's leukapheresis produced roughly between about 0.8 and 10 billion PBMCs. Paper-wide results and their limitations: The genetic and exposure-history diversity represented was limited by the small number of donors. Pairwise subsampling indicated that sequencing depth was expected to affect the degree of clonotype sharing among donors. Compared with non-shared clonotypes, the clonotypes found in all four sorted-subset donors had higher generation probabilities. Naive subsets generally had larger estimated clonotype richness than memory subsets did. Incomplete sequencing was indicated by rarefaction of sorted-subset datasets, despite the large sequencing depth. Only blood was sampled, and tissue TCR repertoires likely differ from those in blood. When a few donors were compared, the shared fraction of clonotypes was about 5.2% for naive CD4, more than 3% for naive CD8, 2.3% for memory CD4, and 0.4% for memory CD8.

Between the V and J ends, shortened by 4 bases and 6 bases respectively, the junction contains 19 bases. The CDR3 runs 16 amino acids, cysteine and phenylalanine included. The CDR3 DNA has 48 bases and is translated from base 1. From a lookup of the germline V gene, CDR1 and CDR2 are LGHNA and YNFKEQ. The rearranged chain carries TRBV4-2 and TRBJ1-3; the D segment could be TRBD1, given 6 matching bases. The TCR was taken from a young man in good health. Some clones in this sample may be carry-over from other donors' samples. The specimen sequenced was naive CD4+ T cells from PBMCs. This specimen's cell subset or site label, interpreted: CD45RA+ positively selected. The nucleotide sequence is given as TGTGCCAGCAGCCGGGCTGGCGGGGGCGCGGAAAACACCATATATTTT. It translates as CASSRAGGGAENTIYF.